Each of the 15 T cell receptor beta chains below was sequenced from the same sample in a study of low-dose radiotherapy and immunotherapy resistance in tumors. Alpha- and beta-chain coverage of first-strand cDNA came from TRAV- and TRBV-specific primers. TCR amplification ran 20 PCR cycles using constant-region and V-primer adapter primers. TCRdb re-derived calls from the reads in MiXCR, one entry per CDR3 protein. Here the sample spans around 68,000 distinct CDR3 sequences, 26% being singletons. Regarding time point: before trial treatment. This specimen consisted of PBMCs, obtained before treatment. These receptors were taken from a male donor with rectosigmoid adenocarcinoma.

In this sample, this clonotype turned up many times. The chain couples TRBV25-1 to TRBJ2-2; 11 nucleotides agree with TRBD2. This CDR3 region has 16 residues. Germline V lookup: CDR1 MGHDK, CDR2 SYGVNS. With 7 bases clipped from V and 6 bases from J, the junction kept 10 bases outside the gene matches. CDR3 protein: CASIDSGGAFSGELFF. The CDR3 DNA follows: TGTGCCAGCATAGATAGCGGGGGGGCCTTCTCCGGGGAGCTGTTTTTT. Full variable domain (remainder filled in from reference TRBV25-1 and TRBJ2-2): EADIYQTPRYLVIGTGKKITLECSQTMGHDKMYWYQQDPGMELHLIHYSYGVNSTEKGDLSSESTVSRIRTEHFPLTLESARPSHTSQYLCASIDSGGAFSGELFFGEGSRLTVL.

This clonotype was recorded many times. This chain connects TRBV12-3 or TRBV12-4 to TRBJ2-2, with 7 positions matching TRBD1. CDR3 length: 14 residues. With V trimmed by 5 bases and J by 5 bases, 5 bases remained unmatched. The CDR3 protein is CASSTGAGTGELFF. CDR3 bases: TGTGCCAGCAGTACAGGGGCAGGTACCGGGGAGCTGTTTTTT.

This clonotype was counted ten times or more. This chain links TRBV20-1 with TRBJ2-1; no firm D call. The CDR3 is made up of 12 amino acids. Between the trimmed V and J ends, which lost 2 bases and 8 bases, there was a span of 10 bases. Germline CDR1 and CDR2: DFQATT and SNEGSKA (reference sequence). The CDR3 spells CSARIQNHEQFF. CDR3 DNA sequence: TGCAGTGCTAGAATTCAGAACCATGAGCAGTTCTTC.

V and J are TRBV19 and TRBJ2-1; 10 bases are a match to TRBD2. The length of the CDR3 is 15 residues. After removal of 8 bases from V and 8 bases from J, the junction contained 12 bases not matched to a gene. Germline V lookup: CDR1 LNHDA, CDR2 SQIVND (reference sequence). This CDR3 reads CASVPASGSYYEQFF. For the CDR3, the DNA is TGTGCCAGTGTCCCCGCTAGCGGGAGTTACTATGAGCAGTTCTTC. Full variable domain (missing parts from reference TRBV19 and TRBJ2-1): DGGITQSPKYLFRKEGQNVTLSCEQNLNHDAMYWYRQDPGQGLRLIYYSQIVNDFQKGDIAEGYSVSREKKESFPLTVTSAQKNPTAFYLCASVPASGSYYEQFFGPGTRLTVL.

As regards this clonotype: Possible read error: a much larger clone is one base away. This chain joins TRBV28 and TRBJ2-3; 8 bases map to TRBD1. The CDR3 loop spans 16 amino acids. The germline gives CDR1 MDHEN, CDR2 SYDVKM. In DNA, the CDR3 is TGTGCCAGCAGTTTATTACAGGGGGTGGGCACAGATATGCAGTATTTT. Protein: CASSLLQGVGTDMQYF.

In its sample, this clonotype was seen a few times. A far larger clone differs by one base, so this is likely a read error. This rearrangement joins TRBV6-1 to TRBJ2-1; 11 nucleotides match TRBD1. Trimming removed 5 bases from V and 10 bases from J; junction bases left unmatched: 10. The CDR3 is 15 amino acids. Germline V gene sequence: CDR1 MNHNS, CDR2 SASEGT. CDR3 sequence: CASSYRGQGGHEQFF. The CDR3 DNA reads TGTGCCAGCAGTTATAGGGGACAGGGGGGACACGAGCAGTTCTTC.

Many counts were recorded for this clonotype. The chain links TRBV29-1 to TRBJ2-4, with a tentative D call TRBD1 (5 bases). This CDR3 spans 14 amino acids. Germline lookup yields CDR1 SQVTM and CDR2 ANQGSEA. V was pared by 5 bases and J by 9 bases, with 20 bases between. CDR3: CSVREGANVGIQYF. DNA of the CDR3: TGCAGCGTTCGCGAAGGGGCGAACGTGGGCATTCAGTACTTC.

In its sample, this clonotype was seen many times. The gene calls are TRBV28 and TRBJ1-1; no firm D call. Trimming took 5 bases from V and 1 from J, leaving 8 bases between them. CDR1 is MDHEN and CDR2 is SYDVKM in the germline V gene. This CDR3 comprises 13 residues. The CDR3 is CASSDPGNTEAFF. In DNA, the CDR3 is TGTGCCAGCAGTGACCCAGGGAACACTGAAGCTTTCTTT.

In this sample, this clonotype turned up many times. The chain employs TRBV28 and TRBJ1-2; 11 bases agree with TRBD1. From germline, CDR1 is MDHEN and CDR2 SYDVKM. The CDR3 loop spans 19 amino acids. Trimming took 5 bases from V and 0 from J; bases not matched to a gene: 14. In DNA form, the CDR3 reads TGTGCCAGCAGTCGGACAGGGGGCTATACGTACAGGCCTAACTATGGCTACACCTTC. This gives the protein CASSRTGGYTYRPNYGYTF.

The chain carries TRBV21-1 and TRBJ2-7; no DNA check was done on the table's D call, TRBD1. TRBV21-1 is labeled a pseudogene. The CDR3 consists of 15 residues. The CDR3: CARRTGQGNNYEQYF. CDR3 coding DNA: TGTGCCAGAAGAACGGGACAGGGGAATAACTACGAGCAGTACTTC.

This clonotype was observed many times. CDR3 loop: CASSQDFRPLPKNIQYF. DNA for the CDR3: TGTGCCAGCAGCCAAGATTTCAGGCCCCTCCCAAAAAACATTCAGTACTTC. The rearrangement joins TRBV4-2 to TRBJ2-4; unclear D gene. CDR1 is LGHNA and CDR2 is YNFKEQ in the germline V gene. Trimming stripped 0 bases from V and 4 bases from J, with 16 bases between. This CDR3 is 17 amino acids long.

This clonotype was counted many times. V usage is TRBV25-1 and J usage is TRBJ1-1; D uncertain. CDR3 length: 13 amino acids. The germline CDR1 and CDR2 sequences are MGHDK and SYGVNS. The germline V and J ends were trimmed by 6 bases and 1 base, with 9 bases remaining between them. CDR3 in amino acids: CASRPSGNTEAFF. DNA for the CDR3: TGTGCCAGCAGGCCCAGCGGGAACACTGAAGCTTTCTTT.

The chain is built from TRBV4-3 and TRBJ2-5, with D uncertain. CDR3 size: 15 residues. Trimming removed 0 bases at V and 5 bases at J, with 13 bases between. The germline CDR1 and CDR2 sequences are LGHNA and YSLEER. In DNA, the CDR3 is TGCGCCAGCAGCCAAGATTCCCGGCCCCGGGAGACCCAGTACTTC. This codes for CASSQDSRPRETQYF.

This clonotype was observed many times. V gene TRBV28 combines with J gene TRBJ2-7; 7 bases are a match to TRBD1. The V gene end was trimmed by 8 bases and the J gene end by 4 bases; junction bases not matched to a gene: 11. Germline lookup yields CDR1 MDHEN and CDR2 SYDVKM. This CDR3 spans 14 amino acids. In nucleotides, the CDR3 is TGTGCCAGCTCCCCGACAGGGAACTTATACGAGCAGTACTTC. It is translated as CASSPTGNLYEQYF.

This clonotype was counted many times. V gene TRBV29-1 combines with J gene TRBJ2-7, with TRBD1 identical over 9 bases. The CDR3 has 13 residues. Per the germline V gene, CDR1 is SQVTM and CDR2 is ANQGSEA. Losses at the gene ends were 7 bases for V and 4 bases for J; bases not matched to a gene: 8. CDR3: CSASGTGNYEQYF. The CDR3, as DNA: TGCAGCGCCTCCGGGACAGGGAATTACGAGCAGTACTTC.